This T cell receptor (beta chain) was sequenced during a study of T cells in Graves' hyperthyroidism and ophthalmopathy. As for the study in general: Peripheral blood was secured at the point of initial diagnosis, before any treatment. Whole-study findings and limits: Ophthalmopathy was model-predicted a median roughly 6.3 months pre-onset.

Researchers amplified the TCR beta CDR3 regions from RNA transcripts. HTBI primers were employed in a first-round RT-PCR of the TCR CDR3. One entry per CDR3 protein results from TCRdb running MiXCR on the multiplex PCR reads. The sample has 480,000 or so distinct CDR3 sequences, approximately 15% seen once. This clonotype has at least ten counts. Its antigen is not known. The CDR3 length is 16 residues. Germline V gene sequence: CDR1 DFQATT, CDR2 SNEGSKA (reference sequence). V lost 0 bases and J 6 bases, leaving 18 bases between the germline ends. The TCR comes from a woman younger than 30 with Graves' hyperthyroidism. The specimen was blood. This sequence joins TRBV20-1 and TRBJ2-1; TRBD1 might be the D (5 bases). The CDR3 DNA sequence: TGCAGTGCTAGAGAGGGGCTATCGAGGCTAGTCAATGAGCAGTTCTTC. Protein sequence: CSAREGLSRLVNEQFF.